A selection of T cell receptor beta chains follows, all from one sample in a study of blood T cells in healthy people across ages. TCRdb re-analysed the 5' RACE reads in MiXCR, keeping a single row per CDR3 protein. The sample holds around 1,800,000 distinct CDR3 sequences, more than 35% seen once. Sequencing used blood. These receptors all stem from a human donor in good health. CDR3s include the opening cysteine and the closing phenylalanine or tryptophan. D genes are given only for firm matches. Only some rows state a clone size, as once, few, many or a class for expanded clones.

-	TRBV7-9	TRBJ2-5	few	CASSLPTAERADQETQYF	TGTGCCAGCAGCTTACCCACTGCAGAGAGGGCGGACCAAGAGACCCAGTACTTC
TRBD1	TRBV9	TRBJ1-1	-	CASSSSLGDREHTEAFF	TGTGCCAGCAGCTCGTCATTGGGGGACAGGGAGCACACTGAAGCTTTCTTT
-	TRBV20-1	TRBJ1-6	-	CSASINWGSYNSPLHF	TGCAGTGCTAGCATTAATTGGGGCTCCTATAATTCACCCCTCCACTTT
-	TRBV11-2	TRBJ1-1	once	CASSLYIYTEAFF	TGTGCCAGCAGCTTATATATATACACTGAAGCTTTCTTT
-	TRBV5-6	TRBJ2-3	few	CASSLGLGSADTQYF	TGTGCCAGCAGCCTCGGGCTAGGTAGTGCAGATACGCAGTATTTT
TRBD1	TRBV20-1	TRBJ2-7	once	CGATGQGTTYEQYF	TGCGGTGCTACTGGACAGGGCACCACCTACGAGCAGTACTTC
-	TRBV7-9	TRBJ2-5	few	CASSPDLRRFGETQYF	TGTGCCAGCAGCCCTGACTTGAGGAGATTCGGAGAGACCCAGTACTTC
-	TRBV29-1	TRBJ1-2	-	CSVADYMSYGYTF	TGCAGCGTTGCAGATTATATGTCCTATGGCTACACCTTC
-	TRBV12-3/TRBV12-4	TRBJ2-5	few	CAGSDSIIETQYF	TGTGCCGGCAGTGACAGTATCATAGAGACCCAGTACTTC
-	TRBV20-1	TRBJ1-1	-	CSASGGVGIEAFF	TGCAGTGCTAGTGGGGGCGTAGGGATTGAAGCCTTCTTT
-	TRBV4-1	TRBJ2-5	-	CASSPWGRFQETQYF	TGCGCCAGCAGCCCTTGGGGGCGGTTTCAAGAGACCCAGTACTTC
-	TRBV28	TRBJ2-7	-	CASSFPGTSYEQYF	TGTGCCAGCAGTTTCCCAGGGACCTCCTACGAGCAGTACTTC
TRBD2	TRBV7-2	TRBJ2-2	once	CASSFTSGGARELFF	TGTGCCAGCAGCTTTACTAGCGGAGGTGCCCGGGAGCTGTTTTTT
-	TRBV5-8	TRBJ2-3	-	CASSLASGTRGDTQYF	TGTGCCAGCAGCTTGGCCTCAGGGACCCGGGGAGATACGCAGTATTTT
-	TRBV7-2	TRBJ2-3	few	CASSFTRDTQYF	TGTGCCAGCAGCTTCACAAGGGATACGCAGTATTTT
TRBD1	TRBV6-1	TRBJ2-5	few	CASSRDRGDKETQYF	TGTGCCAGCTCCCGGGACAGGGGGGATAAAGAGACCCAGTACTTC
TRBD2	TRBV5-5	TRBJ2-1	few	CASSLWGGVEQFF	TGTGCCAGCAGCTTGTGGGGGGGAGTTGAGCAGTTCTTC
-	TRBV6-6	TRBJ2-7	-	CASRSQGPDEQYF	TGTGCCAGCCGATCCCAGGGGCCGGACGAGCAGTACTTC
TRBD2	TRBV4-1	TRBJ2-1	-	CASSQREASGGPVSEQFF	TGCGCCAGCAGCCAACGTGAGGCTAGCGGGGGGCCAGTGAGTGAGCAGTTCTTC
-	TRBV4-2	TRBJ1-2	few	CASSQDRSAWGYTF	TGTGCCAGCAGCCAAGATCGTTCAGCCTGGGGCTACACCTTC
-	TRBV11-1	TRBJ2-3	-	CASSYAADTQYF	TGTGCCAGCAGCTATGCAGCCGATACGCAGTATTTT
-	TRBV11-1	TRBJ2-5	-	CVSSFTETQYF	TGTGTCAGCAGCTTTACAGAGACCCAGTACTTC
-	TRBV6-6	TRBJ2-1	few	CASSLGRGGGYNEQFF	TGTGCCAGTAGCCTGGGTCGAGGGGGGGGCTACAATGAGCAGTTCTTC
-	TRBV4-3	TRBJ2-5	-	CASSQVGEGEETQYF	TGCGCCAGCAGCCAAGTAGGAGAAGGGGAAGAGACCCAGTACTTC
-	TRBV6-1	TRBJ2-7	few	CATQVYEQYF	TGTGCCACCCAGGTCTACGAGCAGTACTTC
TRBD1	TRBV4-1	TRBJ1-4	-	CASSQGGGAGEKLFF	TGCGCCAGCAGCCAAGGAGGGGGCGCGGGGGAAAAACTGTTTTTT
TRBD2	TRBV7-3	TRBJ2-3	-	CASSFGGGPSDTQYF	TGTGCCAGCAGCTTCGGCGGGGGGCCATCAGATACGCAGTATTTT
TRBD2	TRBV20-1	TRBJ2-3	-	CSARVGLAGTDTQYF	TGCAGTGCTAGGGTGGGACTAGCGGGGACCGATACGCAGTATTTT
TRBD2	TRBV20-1	TRBJ2-5	few	CSARNGLAEETQYF	TGCAGTGCTAGAAACGGACTAGCGGAAGAGACCCAGTACTTC
TRBD1	TRBV9	TRBJ2-7	-	CASTNLGTGGEQYF	TGTGCCAGCACCAATTTAGGGACAGGGGGCGAGCAGTACTTC
-	TRBV11-3	TRBJ2-3	-	CAGGVQGKITDTQYF	TGTGCCGGCGGAGTACAGGGTAAAATCACAGATACGCAGTATTTT
-	TRBV20-1	TRBJ2-7	-	CSARESVGQPYEQYF	TGCAGTGCTAGAGAAAGTGTGGGGCAACCGTACGAGCAGTACTTC
-	TRBV6-5	TRBJ1-2	-	CASRGHGRYGYTF	TGTGCCAGCAGAGGCCATGGGCGGTATGGCTACACCTTC
TRBD1	TRBV4-1	TRBJ2-4	many	CASSQVRGNIQYF	TGCGCCAGCAGCCAAGTCAGGGGGAACATTCAGTACTTC
-	TRBV6-4	TRBJ1-1	few	CASSRTWNTEAFF	TGTGCCAGCAGTAGGACATGGAACACTGAAGCTTTCTTT
-	TRBV6-6	TRBJ1-2	-	CASSYSGEGDYGYTF	TGTGCTAGCAGTTACAGCGGGGAGGGTGACTATGGCTACACCTTC
-	TRBV6-1	TRBJ1-1	-	CASITFFNTEAFF	TGTGCCAGCATCACCTTCTTCAACACTGAAGCTTTCTTT
-	TRBV29-1	TRBJ2-5	few	CSVGDLSPGETQYF	TGCAGCGTTGGGGACTTGAGCCCGGGGGAGACCCAGTACTTC
-	TRBV18	TRBJ1-2	-	CASSPDNTQGRYGYTF	TGTGCCAGCTCACCAGACAACACTCAGGGCCGCTATGGCTACACCTTC
TRBD1	TRBV29-1	TRBJ1-5	-	CSIRTGDHQPQHF	TGCAGCATTAGGACAGGGGACCATCAGCCCCAGCATTTT
-	TRBV6-1	TRBJ2-1	-	CASSELTTHNEQFF	TGTGCCAGCAGTGAACTTACTACTCACAATGAGCAGTTCTTC
-	TRBV9	TRBJ2-5	-	CASSGGACETQYF	TGTGCCAGCAGCGGGGGGGCCTGTGAGACCCAGTACTTC
TRBD1	TRBV12-3/TRBV12-4	TRBJ1-2	few	CASSSQQGARAQGYTF	TGTGCCAGCAGTTCACAACAGGGGGCGCGGGCCCAAGGCTACACCTTC
-	TRBV5-5	TRBJ2-7	-	CASSTWLSPPGEQYF	TGTGCCAGTAGCACATGGCTATCCCCACCGGGCGAGCAGTACTTC
-	TRBV20-1	TRBJ1-2	few	CSARDPNGYTF	TGCAGTGCTAGAGACCCTAATGGCTACACCTTC
TRBD2	TRBV7-2	TRBJ2-3	-	CASSLEASGDTDTQYF	TGTGCCAGCAGCTTGGAGGCTAGCGGGGACACAGATACGCAGTATTTT